Listed below are T cell receptor beta chains from one sample, sequenced in a study of regulatory T cells in long-lasting Graves disease. One entry per CDR3 protein, called by TCRdb with MiXCR from the multiplex PCR reads. This table has 350,000 to 450,000 distinct CDR3 sequences, around a fifth appearing once. Specimen: peripheral blood mononuclear cells (PBMCs), collected when the disease was refractory, from a patient treated with antithyroid drugs. The receptors derive from a female donor with Graves disease. CDR3s include the opening cysteine and the closing phenylalanine or tryptophan. D genes are given only for firm matches. Clone size appears in some rows only: once, few, many, or a class for an expanded clone.

>TRBJ2-7|TRBV28|NA|many
TGTGCCAGCAACGTGGGAACCTACGAGCAGTACTTC
CASNVGTYEQYF
>TRBJ1-3|TRBV5-1|NA|NA
TGCGCCAGCAGCTTCGGGGACCGCGGAAACACCATATATTTT
CASSFGDRGNTIYF
>TRBJ2-5|TRBV6-1|NA|many
TGTGCCAGCAGACACTGGGGACGTGCTGAAGAGACCCAGTACTTC
CASRHWGRAEETQYF
>TRBJ1-1|TRBV20-1|TRBD1|NA
TGCAGTGCCGGGGGGTATGACAGGGGGGGGGAATCGGGCACTGAAGCTTTCTTT
CSAGGYDRGGESGTEAFF
>TRBJ1-1|TRBV7-9|NA|NA
TGTGCCAGCAGCTCCCGGGATCAGGGTGAGAACACTGAAGCTTTCTTT
CASSSRDQGENTEAFF
>TRBJ1-4|TRBV7-8|NA|many
TGTGCCAGCAGTTTAGTCGTCGAAACCGTGGAGGAAAAACTGTTTTTT
CASSLVVETVEEKLFF
>TRBJ2-1|TRBV6-1|NA|few
TGTGCCAGCAGTACGGCCTCTCACAATGAGCAGTTCTTC
CASSTASHNEQFF
>TRBJ2-7|TRBV20-1|NA|many
TGCAGGCCGGCAGGGAATGACGAGCAGTACTTC
CRPAGNDEQYF
>TRBJ2-5|TRBV20-1|TRBD2|NA
TGCAGTGCTAGTGGGGCACTAGCGGCCCAAGAGACCCAGTACTTC
CSASGALAAQETQYF
>TRBJ2-1|TRBV14|TRBD1|NA
TGTGCCAGCAGCCGAATACTTCTAACCGGGACAGGGGGATATGAGCAGTTCTTC
CASSRILLTGTGGYEQFF
>TRBJ2-2|TRBV12-3/TRBV12-4|NA|NA
TGTGCCGGCAGTCCCGGGGCAGGGAGTCGCACCGGGGAGCTGTTTTTT
CAGSPGAGSRTGELFF
>TRBJ1-5|TRBV28|NA|NA
TGTGCCAGCAGCCGTCAGGGTAATAATCAGCCCCAGCATTTT
CASSRQGNNQPQHF
>TRBJ2-4|TRBV29-1|NA|NA
TGCAGCGTTGTAATTGTGGCCAAAAACATTCAGTACTTC
CSVVIVAKNIQYF
>TRBJ2-5|TRBV7-9|NA|many
TGTGCCAGCAGCCGGAGGGACAGCCTCCAAGAGACCCAGTACTTC
CASSRRDSLQETQYF
>TRBJ2-3|TRBV7-2|NA|few
TGTGCCAGCAGCTTAGGGGGGGAACCGCCACTGGGTACGCAGTATTTT
CASSLGGEPPLGTQYF
>TRBJ1-5|TRBV28|NA|many
TGTGCCAGCAGTTTATGGAGTATGGCGAAAGTCAATCAGCCCCAGCATTTT
CASSLWSMAKVNQPQHF
>TRBJ2-7|TRBV28|NA|many
TGTGCCAGCAGTTCCACTGCGGAGAGGGACTCCTACGAGCAGTACTTC
CASSSTAERDSYEQYF
>TRBJ2-7|TRBV2|TRBD1|NA
TGTGCCAGCAGCCAGGGACAGGGGGGCACCTACGAGCAGTACTTC
CASSQGQGGTYEQYF
>TRBJ2-7|TRBV29-1|TRBD1|NA
TGCAGCGTCACCGGGACAGGGACTTACGAGCAGTACTTC
CSVTGTGTYEQYF
>TRBJ1-5|TRBV30|TRBD1|many
TGTGCCTGGGCCGGACAGGCCGGCGGTAATCAGCCCCAGCATTTT
CAWAGQAGGNQPQHF
>TRBJ2-5|TRBV27|TRBD2|many
TGTGCCAGCAAGACTAGCGGGGGGATTGAGTACTTC
CASKTSGGIEYF
>TRBJ1-3|TRBV6-1|NA|NA
TGTGCCAGCAGGACGGGGGCGGGGAACACCATATATTTT
CASRTGAGNTIYF
>TRBJ2-7|TRBV13|NA|many
TGTGCCAGCAGCTCTGAATACGAGCAGTACTTC
CASSSEYEQYF
>TRBJ1-5|TRBV15|NA|NA
TGTGCCACCAGCAGAGGTAGGGGGGGGAGCAATCAGCCCCAGCATTTT
CATSRGRGGSNQPQHF
>TRBJ1-6|TRBV20-1|NA|many
TGCAGTGCTCCCCGAGGGGATAATTCACCCCTCCACTTT
CSAPRGDNSPLHF
>TRBJ2-3|TRBV2|TRBD2|NA
TGTGCCAGCATGGCGGGAGAATCAGATACGCAGTATTTT
CASMAGESDTQYF
>TRBJ2-5|TRBV7-6|NA|few
TGTGCCAGCAGCTTTGGCTTTACGAGCGGCCAAGAGACCCAGTACTTC
CASSFGFTSGQETQYF
>TRBJ1-2|TRBV27|NA|many
TGTGCCAGCAGTTTATCGGGGGGACAATGGGGATATGGCTACACCTTC
CASSLSGGQWGYGYTF
>TRBJ2-5|TRBV12-3/TRBV12-4|NA|many
TGTGCCAGCAGCCCTGTCGAGGGTTCAGAGACCCAGTACTTC
CASSPVEGSETQYF
>TRBJ2-5|TRBV10-3|NA|NA
TGTGCCATCAGTCAGGGACACCGCCAAGAGACCCAGTACTTC
CAISQGHRQETQYF
>TRBJ1-2|TRBV6-1|NA|many
TGTGCCAGCAGCGAACAGCTAGCTAACTATGGCTACACCTTC
CASSEQLANYGYTF
>TRBJ2-7|TRBV19|TRBD1|large
TGTGCCAGTAGTACCGGGACAGGGTGGTACGAGCAGTACTTC
CASSTGTGWYEQYF
>TRBJ1-2|TRBV28|NA|many
TGTGCCAGCAGGCCCGGAAGGGTTGGCTACACCTTC
CASRPGRVGYTF
>TRBJ2-5|TRBV14|NA|many
TGTGCCAGCAGCCCGGGGCAGCTACTCCAAGAGACCCAGTACTTC
CASSPGQLLQETQYF
>TRBJ2-1|TRBV4-1|NA|NA
TGCGCCAGCAGCTCATCCCGGGCCGGCCGGGGAGAGCAGTTCTTC
CASSSSRAGRGEQFF
>TRBJ2-2|TRBV10-3|NA|few
TGTGCCATCAGACGTTCCGGGACCGGGGCCGGGGAGCTGTTTTTT
CAIRRSGTGAGELFF
>TRBJ2-7|TRBV29-1|TRBD2|NA
TGCAGCGCCCGAGCGGGAGGGGGGTACGAGCAGTACTTC
CSARAGGGYEQYF
>TRBJ2-1|TRBV7-9|NA|NA
TGTGCCAGCAGCTCAACAGGGACGACGGGTGAGCAGTTCTTC
CASSSTGTTGEQFF
>TRBJ1-5|TRBV28|NA|many
TGTGCCAGCACCTTAGTGGGTCAGCCCCAGCATTTT
CASTLVGQPQHF
>TRBJ1-4|TRBV2|TRBD1|many
TGTGCCAGCAGGCTGCAGGGGGCAAAGGAAAAACTGTTTTTT
CASRLQGAKEKLFF
>TRBJ1-5|TRBV6-1|NA|many
TGTGCCAGCATCTCACCGGGACACCTTTATAGCAATCAGCCCCAGCATTTT
CASISPGHLYSNQPQHF
>TRBJ1-4|TRBV24-1|TRBD1|many
TGTGCCACCAGTGACCCCGGACAGGGGGCCTCGGAACTGTTTTTT
CATSDPGQGASELFF
>TRBJ1-5|TRBV20-1|NA|NA
TGCAGTGCGAACAGGGAACAGCCCCAGCATTTT
CSANREQPQHF
>TRBJ2-5|TRBV27|NA|many
TGTGCCAGCAGTTTGTCACAGGGTTGGGGGGAGACCCAGTACTTC
CASSLSQGWGETQYF
>TRBJ2-7|TRBV19|NA|once
TGTGCCAGTAGTATAGATCCCCCCGGGGGCGGATCCTACGAGCAGTACTTC
CASSIDPPGGGSYEQYF
>TRBJ2-4|TRBV6-1|TRBD2|many
TGTGCCAGCAGACTAGCGGGAGAAAACATTCAGTACTTC
CASRLAGENIQYF
>TRBJ2-5|TRBV5-1|TRBD1|few
TGCGCCAGCAGCTATCGGACAGGGTATCAAGAGACCCAGTACTTC
CASSYRTGYQETQYF
>TRBJ2-7|TRBV30|NA|NA
TGTGCCTGGGCCTCGGGTGGGTACGAGCAGTACTTC
CAWASGGYEQYF
>TRBJ2-7|TRBV28|TRBD1|many
TGTGCCAGCAGCCAGGACAGGGTAAGCTACGAGCAGTACTTC
CASSQDRVSYEQYF
>TRBJ2-1|TRBV7-9|NA|NA
TGTGCCAGCAGCTTAGCGGAGGACTTCGGATTCTTC
CASSLAEDFGFF
>TRBJ2-2|TRBV24-1|NA|NA
TGTGCCACCAGTGATGAACAGTTCGCGAACACCGGGGAGCTGTTTTTT
CATSDEQFANTGELFF
>TRBJ2-5|TRBV28|NA|many
TGTGCCAGCAGACCGACAGGAAGGGAAGAGACCCAGTACTTC
CASRPTGREETQYF
>TRBJ2-2|TRBV28|NA|many
TGTGCCAGCAGTTTCCAACTTAACACCGGGGAGCTGTTTTTT
CASSFQLNTGELFF
>TRBJ2-3|TRBV11-2|NA|few
TGTGCCAGCAGCTTAGCGTCAAAAGGCACAGATACGCAGTATTTT
CASSLASKGTDTQYF
>TRBJ2-5|TRBV7-7|TRBD1|NA
TGTGCCAGCAGCTTAGGGGGACAGCAAGAGGCCCAGTACTTC
CASSLGGQQEAQYF